The clone carrying this T cell receptor beta chain was counted ten times or more. Time point here: after trial treatment. Specified treatment: LDRT plus nivolumab, ipilimumab, low-dose cyclophosphamide and aspirin (RACIN trial). Donors were dosed with nivolumab and ipilimumab; they also received aspirin, low-dose cyclophosphamide and low-dose radiotherapy. The data derive from a study of low-dose radiotherapy and immunotherapy resistance in tumors. About the research overall: Each patient was administered nivolumab intravenously at 240 mg, which was a flat dose, every two weeks, along with intravenous ipilimumab at 1 mg/kg every six weeks. Aspirin was taken orally by patients at 300 mg daily for four cycles from cycle 1 day 1.

This CDR3 spans 18 amino acids. The V end lost 7 bases, the J end lost 0 bases, and 24 bases lay between the germline ends. cDNA synthesis used a TRAV/TRBV-specific primer set for both chains. The PCR that amplified TCRs ran for about 20 cycles, relying on a constant-region primer and a V-primer adapter. Amplification of isolated mRNA was accomplished via in vitro transcription. TCRdb independently ran MiXCR on the reads; one entry per CDR3 protein. Of roughly 95,000 distinct CDR3 sequences in the sample, more than 20% are singletons; the top ten hold roughly 13%. Sample: PBMCs, taken after low-dose radiotherapy plus immunotherapy. This clonotype was sampled from a female donor with ovarian cancer. The gene calls are TRBV12-3 or TRBV12-4 and TRBJ1-1; D possibly corresponds to TRBD1 (5 bases). CDR3 sequence: CASTTSFRAPGLNTEAFF. CDR3 coding DNA: TGTGCCAGCACCACAAGTTTCCGGGCGCCAGGGTTGAACACTGAAGCTTTCTTT.